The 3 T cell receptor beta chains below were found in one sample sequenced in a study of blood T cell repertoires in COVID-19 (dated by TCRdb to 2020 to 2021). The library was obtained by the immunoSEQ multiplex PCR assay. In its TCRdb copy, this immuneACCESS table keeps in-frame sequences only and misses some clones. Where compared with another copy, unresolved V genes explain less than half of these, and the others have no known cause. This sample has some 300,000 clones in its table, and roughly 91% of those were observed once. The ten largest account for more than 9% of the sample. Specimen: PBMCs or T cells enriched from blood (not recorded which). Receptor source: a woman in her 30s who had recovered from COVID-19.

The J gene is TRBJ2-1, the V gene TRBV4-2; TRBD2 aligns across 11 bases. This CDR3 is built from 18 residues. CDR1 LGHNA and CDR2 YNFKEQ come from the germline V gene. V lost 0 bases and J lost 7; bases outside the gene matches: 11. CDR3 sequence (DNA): TGTGCCAGCAGCCAAGACCACGGGACTAGCGGTAGTCTGAATGAGCAGTTCTTC. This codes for CASSQDHGTSGSLNEQFF.

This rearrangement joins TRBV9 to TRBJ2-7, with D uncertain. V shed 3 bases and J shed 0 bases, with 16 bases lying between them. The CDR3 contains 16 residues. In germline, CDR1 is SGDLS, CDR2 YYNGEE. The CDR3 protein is CASSASIATTSYEQYF. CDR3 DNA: TGTGCCAGCAGCGCGAGTATAGCTACCACCTCCTACGAGCAGTACTTC.

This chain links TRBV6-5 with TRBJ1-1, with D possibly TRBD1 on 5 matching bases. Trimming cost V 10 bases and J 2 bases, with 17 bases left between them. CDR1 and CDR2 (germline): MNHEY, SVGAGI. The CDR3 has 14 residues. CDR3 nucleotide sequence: TGTGCCATCTCCTCCCCGGGGGTTAACACTGAAGCTTTCTTT. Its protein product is CAISSPGVNTEAFF.